The 23 T cell receptor beta chains listed next were all sequenced from one sample in a study of blood T cell repertoires in COVID-19. Clones were sequenced by immunoSEQ multiplex PCR, and TCRdb holds only the in-frame ones, with some missing. The sample includes more than 250,000 clones, around 80% of them seen just once. Sequenced sample: PBMCs or T cells enriched from blood (not recorded which). All receptors come from a man aged 35 to 55 who had been exposed to COVID-19.

The chain uses TRBV11-1 and TRBJ2-4; 7 bases line up with TRBD1. The junction had 7 bases not matched to a gene; V was cut back by 5 bases and J by 0 bases. The CDR3 length is 16 residues. Germline CDR1 SGHAT, CDR2 FQDESV (reference sequence). CDR3 region: CASSTTGVLAKNIQYF. CDR3 nucleotides: TGTGCCAGCAGCACTACAGGGGTGCTAGCCAAAAACATTCAGTACTTC. The variable domain in full, with the rest retrieved from reference TRBV11-1 and TRBJ2-4, is EAEVAQSPRYKITEKSQAVAFWCDPISGHATLYWYRQILGQGPELLVQFQDESVVDDSQLPKDRFSAERLKGVDSTLKIQPAELGDSAMYLCASSTTGVLAKNIQYFGAGTRLSVL.

This chain joins TRBV12-5 and TRBJ1-5; TRBD1 matches at 9 bases. Losses at the gene ends were 9 bases for V and 5 bases for J; bases not matched to a gene: 11. CDR1 and CDR2 (germline): LGHNT, FRNRAP. There are 15 residues in the CDR3. CDR3 loop: CASGTGRRRDQPQHF. The CDR3 DNA reads TGTGCTAGCGGGACAGGGAGACGTAGAGATCAGCCCCAGCATTTT.

The chain is built from TRBV7-3 and TRBJ2-1; TRBD2 matches at 15 bases. Trimming removed 2 bases from V and 0 bases from J; junction bases left unmatched: 5. The CDR3 runs to 19 residues. CDR1 and CDR2 (germline): SGHTA, FQGTGA. The CDR3 DNA is TGTGCCAGCAGCTTAGGGGGGACTAGCGGGAGGAGCTCCTACAATGAGCAGTTCTTC. Amino acids: CASSLGGTSGRSSYNEQFF.

CDR3 residues: CAGGLAGTGELFF. CDR3 DNA: TGTGCCGGGGGACTAGCGGGAACCGGGGAGCTGTTTTTT. The chain carries TRBV12-3 or TRBV12-4 and TRBJ2-2; 13 nucleotides line up with TRBD2. Losses at the gene ends were 11 bases for V and 5 bases for J; bases not matched to a gene: 2. This CDR3 has 13 amino acids.

The V and J genes are TRBV20-1 and TRBJ2-3; 14 positions agree with TRBD2. Losses at the gene ends were 3 bases for V and 1 base for J; bases not matched to a gene: 21. Germline V gene sequence: CDR1 DFQATT, CDR2 SNEGSKA (reference sequence). This CDR3 region has 22 residues. The CDR3 loop is CSASLRGATGLAGAVGTDTQYF. The CDR3 nucleotides read TGCAGTGCTAGTTTACGCGGTGCTACGGGACTAGCGGGAGCGGTGGGCACAGATACGCAGTATTTT.

This clone was seen just once. J is TRBJ2-5 and V is TRBV9; tentative D call: TRBD2 (5 bases). This CDR3 has 15 residues. The germline CDR1 and CDR2 sequences are SGDLS and YYNGEE. Trimming removed 5 bases from V and 5 bases from J, with 19 bases in between. The CDR3 DNA sequence: TGTGCCAGCAGTAACCCGATGGGTGGGAGTGAGACCCAGTACTTC. It encodes CASSNPMGGSETQYF.

This clone has more than one count but fewer than ten. The V call is TRBV11-3, the J call TRBJ1-1; D is perhaps TRBD1 (5 bases). The CDR3 loop spans 15 amino acids. Trimming stripped 1 base from V and 4 bases from J, with 13 bases between. Germline V lookup: CDR1 SGHNT, CDR2 YENEEA. The CDR3 loop reads CASSLGTGGGTEAFF. The CDR3 DNA is TGTGCCAGCAGCTTAGGGACCGGGGGAGGCACTGAAGCTTTCTTT.

The chain uses TRBV27 and TRBJ1-5; possibly TRBD1 for D (6 bases). CDR1 and CDR2 (germline): MNHEY, SMNVEV (reference sequence). Trimming pared 5 bases from V and 0 bases from J, leaving 14 bases between. This CDR3 region has 16 residues. CDR3 sequence reads: CASSTRQELSNQPQHF. CDR3 DNA sequence: TGTGCCAGCAGTACCCGACAGGAACTTAGCAATCAGCCCCAGCATTTT.

The V gene is TRBV2, the J gene TRBJ1-1, with a weak D call TRBD1 (6 bases). The CDR3 loop spans 13 amino acids. V lost 7 bases and J lost 3, with 12 bases in between. From germline, CDR1 is SNHLY and CDR2 FYNNEI. The CDR3 loop is CASIRTVDTEAFF. In nucleotides, the CDR3 is TGTGCCAGCATACGGACAGTCGACACTGAAGCTTTCTTT.

This rearrangement joins TRBV14 to TRBJ2-7; D remains unclear. The ends were cut back, 4 bases at V and 4 bases at J, with 5 bases in the middle. CDR1 and CDR2 (germline): SGHDN, FVKESK. This CDR3 contains 11 residues. DNA of the CDR3: TGTGCCAGCAGCCCCGGGTACGAGCAGTACTTC. This codes for CASSPGYEQYF.

V gene TRBV9 combines with J gene TRBJ2-7; 11 nucleotides agree with TRBD2. The CDR3 totals 15 residues. Germline-derived CDR1 and CDR2 are SGDLS and YYNGEE. Trimming took 4 bases from V and 5 from J; bases not matched to a gene: 8. CDR3: CASSFSPGLADEQYF. The CDR3 DNA reads TGTGCCAGCAGCTTCAGCCCGGGACTAGCGGACGAGCAGTACTTC.

The rearrangement joins TRBV5-1 to TRBJ1-1; no firm D call. Germline V gives CDR1 SGHRS, CDR2 YFSETQ. Deletions cut 0 bases from V and 1 base from J, with 10 bases between. The CDR3 covers 15 residues. The CDR3 protein is CASSLEPRPNTEAFF. CDR3 in DNA: TGCGCCAGCAGCTTGGAGCCGCGGCCGAACACTGAAGCTTTCTTT.

This chain links TRBV6-5 with TRBJ2-7; 7 positions agree with TRBD2. Germline V gives CDR1 MNHEY, CDR2 SVGAGI. The CDR3 runs to 13 residues. With 5 bases clipped from V and 6 bases from J, the junction kept 7 bases outside the gene matches. DNA of the CDR3: TGTGCCAGCAGTCGGGAGGCCGCCCCCGAGCAGTACTTC. Protein: CASSREAAPEQYF.

The chain carries TRBV7-9 and TRBJ1-6; D unclear. V shed 2 bases and J shed 6 bases, with 11 bases lying between them. Per germline, CDR1 SEHNR and CDR2 FQNEAQ (reference sequence). The CDR3 length is 15 residues. In DNA, the CDR3 is TGTGCCAGCAGCTTAATGGGAGTTGGTAATTCACCCCTCCACTTT. Its translation is CASSLMGVGNSPLHF.

A remark on this clone: In the same sample, other DNA sequences code for this CDR3. In DNA, the CDR3 is TGTGCCAGCAGTTACGGAGCCAACTATGGCTACACCTTC. This codes for CASSYGANYGYTF. This chain connects TRBV6-5 to TRBJ1-2; no clear D gene. Per the germline V gene, CDR1 is MNHEY and CDR2 is SVGAGI. The length of the CDR3 is 13 residues. V was trimmed by 2 bases and J by 2 bases, leaving 6 bases between them.

This rearrangement joins TRBV18 to TRBJ2-1, with 9 bases fitting TRBD2. Germline trimming cut 3 bases from V and 5 bases from J; bases unmatched to any gene: 2. The CDR3 loop spans 14 amino acids. Germline V lookup: CDR1 KGHSH, CDR2 LQKENI. The CDR3 bases are TGTGCCAGCTCACCTGGGACTAGCAACAATGAGCAGTTCTTC. Amino acids: CASSPGTSNNEQFF.

To note about this clone: The sample carries other DNA sequences with the same CDR3. The chain uses TRBV19 and TRBJ1-2; D gene ambiguous. Germline V gene lookup returns CDR1 LNHDA and CDR2 SQIVND (reference sequence). Trimming removed 3 bases at V and 4 bases at J, with 9 bases between. The CDR3 length is 13 residues. CDR3 in amino acids: CASSMPGGYGYTF. CDR3 bases: TGTGCCAGTAGTATGCCAGGAGGCTATGGCTACACCTTC.

The J gene is TRBJ1-5, the V gene TRBV28; 8 bases align to TRBD1. Germline CDR1 and CDR2: MDHEN and SYDVKM. The CDR3 is 13 residues long. The J segment lost 9 bases and the V segment lost 5 bases, leaving 6 bases of the junction unmatched. The CDR3 DNA follows: TGTGCCAGCAGTAACAACAGGGGGTGGCCCCAGCATTTT. Translation gives CASSNNRGWPQHF.

V and J are TRBV30 and TRBJ1-4; 8 bases map to TRBD1. The trim removed 2 bases at V and 4 bases at J, leaving 6 bases unmatched. CDR3 size: 15 residues. The V gene's germline CDR1 is GTSNPN and CDR2 SVGIG (reference sequence). For the CDR3, the DNA is TGTGCCTGGAGTATAGACAGGGGAGTTAATGAAAAACTGTTTTTT. Translation: CAWSIDRGVNEKLFF.

J is TRBJ2-3 and V is TRBV7-9; D possibly corresponds to TRBD1 (5 bases). Germline values: CDR1 SEHNR, CDR2 FQNEAQ (reference sequence). Deletions cut 5 bases from V and 1 base from J, with 16 bases between. This CDR3 is built from 16 residues. CDR3 region: CASSPGGVGGTDTQYF. The CDR3 DNA reads TGTGCCAGCAGCCCCGGCGGAGTAGGGGGCACAGATACGCAGTATTTT.

This chain uses TRBV11-2 with TRBJ1-1; tentatively, D is TRBD1 (6 bases). Trimming took off 3 bases at V and 7 bases at J, with 15 bases between the two ends. CDR3 length: 14 amino acids. Germline-derived CDR1 and CDR2 are SGHAT and FQNNGV. The CDR3 coding sequence is TGTGCCAGCAGCTTGAGCACAGGGTCCGATGAAGCTTTCTTT. Translation gives CASSLSTGSDEAFF.

The chain employs TRBV30 and TRBJ2-7, with D possibly matching TRBD2 (6 bases). V lost 2 bases and J 3 bases, leaving 14 bases between the germline ends. The CDR3 contains 14 residues. Germline CDR1 GTSNPN, CDR2 SVGIG (reference sequence). CDR3 in amino acids: CAWSSPGVGYEQYF. Written as DNA, the CDR3 is TGTGCCTGGAGTTCGCCGGGAGTGGGCTACGAGCAGTACTTC. Complete variable domain (other parts from reference TRBV30 and TRBJ2-7): SQTIHQWPATLVQPVGSPLSLECTVEGTSNPNLYWYRQAAGRGLQLLFYSVGIGQISSEVPQNLSASRPQDRQFILSSKKLLLSDSGFYLCAWSSPGVGYEQYFGPGTRLTVT.

As regards this clone: The same CDR3 arises from other DNA sequences in this sample as well. The chain couples TRBV5-4 to TRBJ2-6; D not certain. V was trimmed by 4 bases and J by 0 bases, leaving 8 bases between them. Germline assignment: CDR1 SGHNT and CDR2 YYREEE (reference sequence). There are 15 residues in the CDR3. CDR3 nucleotide sequence: TGTGCCAGCAGCCTAGAAGGCTCTGGGGCCAACGTCCTGACTTTC. Its protein is CASSLEGSGANVLTF.